The 10 T cell receptor beta chains below were found in one sample sequenced in a study of T cells in tuberculosis. Here immunoSEQ multiplex PCR was the method, and the copy in TCRdb shows in-frame clones only, minus some. The sample records 20,000 to 25,000 clones, 97% being singletons. Sequencing input: PBMCs. The origin of the receptors is a donor between 10 and 29 years old with latent tuberculosis or without tuberculosis infection.

The chain carries TRBV4-3 and TRBJ1-1; perhaps TRBD1 as D (6 bases). There are 15 residues in the CDR3. Germline values: CDR1 LGHNA, CDR2 YSLEER. Trimming stripped 0 bases from V and 3 bases from J, with 11 bases between. The DNA of the CDR3 is TGCGCCAGCAGCCAAGAAACAGGGCGGGACACTGAAGCTTTCTTT. Protein product: CASSQETGRDTEAFF.

The rearrangement links TRBV9 to TRBJ2-7; D unresolved. Trimming stripped 0 bases from V and 7 bases from J, with 17 bases between. This CDR3 is built from 15 residues. Germline-derived CDR1 and CDR2 are SGDLS and YYNGEE. The CDR3, as DNA: TGTGCCAGCAGCGTAGGAAGCGCTAAGGCTGGGGAGCAGTACTTC. Residues: CASSVGSAKAGEQYF.

V usage is TRBV27 and J usage is TRBJ2-3; no definite D call. Germline V gene data show CDR1 as MNHEY and CDR2 as SMNVEV (reference sequence). Trimming removed 4 bases from V and 4 bases from J, with 6 bases in between. This CDR3 region has 12 residues. Written as DNA, the CDR3 is TGTGCCAGCAGTTCTGAGGCAGATACGCAGTATTTT. Translated: CASSSEADTQYF.

The chain links TRBV27 to TRBJ1-6; TRBD1 matches 9 bases. The CDR3 spans 13 residues. CDR1 and CDR2 (germline): MNHEY, SMNVEV (reference sequence). The junction had 6 bases not matched to a gene; V was cut back by 8 bases and J by 10 bases. This CDR3 reads CASGDRAESPLHF. For the CDR3, the DNA is TGTGCCAGCGGGGACAGGGCGGAATCACCCCTCCACTTT.

J is TRBJ2-1 and V is TRBV9; TRBD2 matches 16 bases. Germline CDR1 is SGDLS and CDR2 is YYNGEE. The V segment lost 1 base and the J segment 0 bases; nucleotides outside the gene matches: 7. This CDR3 is built from 20 residues. CDR3 region: CASSVRGGLAGGSSYNEQFF. CDR3 in DNA: TGTGCCAGCAGCGTAAGAGGGGGACTAGCGGGAGGGAGCTCCTACAATGAGCAGTTCTTC.

This clone was counted once. This rearrangement joins TRBV11-3 to TRBJ1-2; D unresolved. V was trimmed by 3 bases and J by 4 bases, leaving 15 bases between them. The CDR3 is made up of 15 amino acids. CDR1 and CDR2 from the germline V gene are SGHNT and YENEEA. CDR3 nucleotide sequence: TGTGCCAGCAGCTTTCGGGGAGGGCCCTCCTATGGCTACACCTTC. Its translation: CASSFRGGPSYGYTF.

The chain employs TRBV11-2 and TRBJ2-2, with TRBD1 matching over 7 bases. The ends lost 6 bases at V and 4 bases at J; junction bases unmatched: 11. CDR1 SGHAT and CDR2 FQNNGV come from the germline V gene. CDR3 length equals 16 residues. CDR3 bases: TGTGCCAGCAGGGGATTGACAGGGAGATTCACCGGGGAGCTGTTTTTT. It encodes CASRGLTGRFTGELFF.

This sequence joins TRBV10-2 and TRBJ1-2; D unresolved. The CDR3 is 18 residues long. The germline V and J ends were trimmed by 2 bases and 0 bases, with 19 bases remaining between them. Germline V gives CDR1 WSHSY, CDR2 SAAADI. The chain's CDR3 is CASSEGFWEAVTNYGYTF. The CDR3 DNA sequence: TGCGCCAGCAGTGAGGGGTTTTGGGAGGCAGTCACTAACTATGGCTACACCTTC.

The J gene is TRBJ2-2, the V gene TRBV6-6, with TRBD1 as a possible D gene (6 bases). V was trimmed by 6 bases and J by 8 bases, leaving 19 bases between them. This CDR3 is 15 amino acids long. Germline-derived CDR1 and CDR2 are MNHNY and SVGAGI (reference sequence). The CDR3 loop reads CASRKTGTLGGELFF. As DNA, the CDR3 is TGTGCCAGCAGGAAAACAGGGACCCTAGGAGGGGAGCTGTTTTTT.

The rearrangement uses TRBV5-4 and TRBJ2-7; D is unresolved. The CDR3 length is 14 residues. Germline assignment: CDR1 SGHNT and CDR2 YYREEE (reference sequence). Between the trimmed V and J ends, which lost 0 bases and 0 bases, there was a span of 7 bases. CDR3 DNA sequence: TGTGCCAGCAGCTTGGGTCTGAGCTCCTACGAGCAGTACTTC. Translation gives CASSLGLSSYEQYF.